Listed below are T cell receptor beta chains from one sample, sequenced in a study of blood T cell repertoires in COVID-19. Sequencing was performed with immunoSEQ multiplex PCR; in TCRdb, only in-frame clones are kept and a portion is missing. The sample gives about 120,000 clones, 80% of which show up once; less than 2% is in the top ten. The source material was peripheral blood. The receptors come from a man aged 70 or older with acute or convalescent COVID-19. CDR3s include the opening cysteine and the closing phenylalanine or tryptophan. The order of the fields is D gene, clone size, V gene, J gene, CDR3 DNA, CDR3 protein. A D gene is named only where the DNA matches it firmly. The listing skips clone size in some rows; elsewhere it reads once, few, many or a size class.

NA	NA	TRBV5-5	TRBJ1-4	TGTGCCAGCAGCTTGGTCGGGGGGTTTAATGAAAAACTGTTTTTT	CASSLVGGFNEKLFF
NA	NA	TRBV2	TRBJ1-1	TGTGCCAGCAGTGACCAGGGAGGCACTGAAGCTTTCTTT	CASSDQGGTEAFF
TRBD2	NA	TRBV20-1	TRBJ2-3	TGCAGTGCTAGTCCTAGCGGGGGGGGCACAGATACGCAGTATTTT	CSASPSGGGTDTQYF
NA	few	TRBV6-6	TRBJ1-2	TGTGCCAGCAGTCGGGACGGGCCGGGGGGCTACACCTTC	CASSRDGPGGYTF
NA	NA	TRBV4-1	TRBJ2-1	TGCGCCAGCAGCCAAGATATAGCTAGTACCTACAATGAGCAGTTCTTC	CASSQDIASTYNEQFF
NA	NA	TRBV28	TRBJ1-5	TGTGCCAGCAGAGTCGAGGCCAGTAATCAGCCCCAGCATTTT	CASRVEASNQPQHF
NA	few	TRBV9	TRBJ2-2	TGTGCCAGCAGCGTAGACGGGTCCGCGAACACCGGGGAGCTGTTTTTT	CASSVDGSANTGELFF
TRBD1	once	TRBV5-1	TRBJ2-5	TGCGCCAGCAGCTCCGGGACAGGGGAAGGAGAGACCCAGTACTTC	CASSSGTGEGETQYF
TRBD1	NA	TRBV5-8	TRBJ1-5	TGTGCCAGCAGCTTTAGACAGGGGAGTCAGCCCCAGCATTTT	CASSFRQGSQPQHF
NA	NA	TRBV11-2	TRBJ1-5	TGTGCCAGCAGCCCATATCCCCAGGGAGGTCAGCCCCAGCATTTT	CASSPYPQGGQPQHF
TRBD1	NA	TRBV11-2	TRBJ1-1	TGTGCCAGCAGCACCGGGACAGGGAAAAGTCTGGGTGAAGCTTTCTTT	CASSTGTGKSLGEAFF
TRBD1	NA	TRBV27	TRBJ2-1	TGTGCCAGCAGTTTAGCCGGGACAGGGTTTGGCGAGCAGTTCTTC	CASSLAGTGFGEQFF
TRBD1	NA	TRBV19	TRBJ1-5	TGTGCCAGTAGTGTCTATACAGGGGGGCCCCAGCATTTT	CASSVYTGGPQHF
TRBD1	NA	TRBV15	TRBJ2-1	TGTGCCACCAGCCGTTACAGGGGGTCTTACAATGAGCAGTTCTTC	CATSRYRGSYNEQFF
NA	NA	TRBV10-2	TRBJ2-7	TGCGCCAGCAGTGAGTATGGCAGGGTTATTTCCTACGAGCAGTACTTC	CASSEYGRVISYEQYF